This TCR beta chain was sequenced during a study of T cell responses to AZD1222 COVID-19 vaccine. The J segment lost 3 bases and the V segment lost 6 bases, leaving 5 bases of the junction unmatched. The CDR3 consists of 15 residues. Germline CDR1 MNHEY, CDR2 SVGAGI. Profiling relied on immunoSEQ multiplex PCR, and the TCRdb table lists in-frame clones only, not all of them. The sample consists of 200,000 to 250,000 clones, about 95% of them appearing once. Study-level results: At baseline, seropositivity was found in only a handful of AZD1222 recipients.

Points on this clone: The antigen is undetermined.

V usage is TRBV6-5 and J usage is TRBJ2-7, with TRBD2 matching over 13 bases. This clonotype was sampled from an adult who received the MenACWY meningococcal vaccine as a control. The sequences come from peripheral blood, collected 28 days after the second dose of the MenACWY control vaccine. The CDR3 nucleotides are TGTGCCAGCAGGACTACTAGCGGGAGGGTCTACGAGCAGTACTTC. Protein: CASRTTSGRVYEQYF.